This T cell receptor (beta chain) was sequenced during a study of blood T cell repertoires in COVID-19. As for the study in general: Sources were T cells, B-cell-depleted T cells, or PBMCs; the material itself was cDNA or gDNA.

V was clipped by 4 bases and J by 2 bases, with 12 bases between them. Germline V gives CDR1 KGHSH, CDR2 LQKENI. CDR3 length: 14 amino acids. Libraries were prepared by immunoSEQ multiplex PCR; TCRdb keeps only in-frame clonotypes and omits some of them. The sample yields 280,000 or so clones, 83% seen once. The source material was peripheral blood. V and J are TRBV18 and TRBJ2-7; a weak D match, TRBD1 (6 bases). This clonotype was obtained from a woman in her 50s who had recovered from COVID-19. The CDR3 here is CASSQPDSTYEQYF. Here the CDR3 DNA reads TGTGCCAGCTCACAGCCGGACAGCACCTACGAGCAGTACTTC. The whole variable domain, remainder taken from reference TRBV18 and TRBJ2-7, is NAGVMQNPRHLVRRRGQEARLRCSPMKGHSHVYWYRQLPEEGLKFMVYLQKENIIDESGMPKERFSAEFPKEGPSILRIQQVVRGDSAAYFCASSQPDSTYEQYFGPGTRLTVT.